The clone carrying this T cell receptor beta chain was counted between two and nine times. These data come from a study of immune evolution from preneoplasia to lung adenocarcinoma. CDR3 length equals 14 residues. Trimming cost V 4 bases and J 4 bases; bases outside gene matches: 6. Germline V lookup: CDR1 SNHLY, CDR2 FYNNEI. Data came from immunoSEQ multiplex PCR; TCRdb stores just in-frame clones and leaves some out. The table has around 4,000 clones, approximately 80% seen once. Input material: FFPE minimally invasive lung adenocarcinoma tissue. The V call is TRBV2, the J call TRBJ2-5; 7 bases are shared with TRBD2. The receptor comes from a person in their sixties with lung adenocarcinoma. The CDR3 coding sequence is TGTGCCAGCAGTGGGGTATTAGCGGGAGAGACCCAGTACTTC. This sequence encodes CASSGVLAGETQYF.